The 6 T cell receptor beta chains listed next were all sequenced from one sample in a study of Graves' ophthalmopathy and Graves' hyperthyroidism. Amplifying from RNA transcripts, the study obtained TCR beta CDR3 regions. In the first round, RT-PCR was carried out with HTBI primers, and a multiplex PCR formed the second round. TCRdb reprocessed the multiplex PCR reads via MiXCR and lists one record per CDR3 protein. This sample has around 1,000,000 distinct CDR3 sequences, with less than 45% found just once. The sequenced material came from peripheral blood or thyroid tissue (not recorded which). These TCRs come from an adult man with Graves' hyperthyroidism.

A note on this clonotype: A much larger clonotype is one base distant, so this may be a read error. The V and J genes are TRBV29-1 and TRBJ2-5, with a tentative D call TRBD1 (5 bases). The CDR3 extends over 13 amino acids. Germline V CDR1 and CDR2: SQVTM, ANQGSEA. This CDR3 reads CSAGSGAQEAQYF. For the CDR3, the DNA is TGCAGCGCCGGCTCTGGGGCTCAAGAGGCCCAGTACTTC.

This clonotype was observed at least ten times. The chain combines TRBV2 with TRBJ1-1; TRBD1 matches 7 bases. This CDR3 is 14 amino acids long. Germline V CDR1 and CDR2: SNHLY, FYNNEI. After removal of 7 bases from V and 3 bases from J, the junction contained 8 bases not matched to a gene. CDR3 amino acids: CASNIQGTHTEAFF. In DNA form, the CDR3 reads TGTGCCAGCAATATACAGGGGACCCACACTGAAGCTTTCTTT.

This clonotype was recorded many times. The chain recombines TRBV20-1 with TRBJ2-5; 10 positions agree with TRBD2. V shed 3 bases, J shed 4 bases, and the junction held 8 bases outside the gene matches. The CDR3 runs to 15 residues. Per the germline V gene, CDR1 is DFQATT and CDR2 is SNEGSKA (reference sequence). The CDR3 reads CSARDNLAGGETQYF. CDR3 DNA: TGCAGTGCTAGGGACAATTTAGCGGGAGGAGAGACCCAGTACTTC.

This clonotype was found a few times. This chain uses TRBV2 with TRBJ2-5; the match to TRBD1 covers 7 bases. The CDR3 is made up of 13 amino acids. Per germline, CDR1 SNHLY and CDR2 FYNNEI. V lost 3 bases and J lost 5; bases outside the gene matches: 3. The CDR3 sequence: CASSEETGETQYF. The CDR3 DNA reads TGTGCCAGCAGTGAGGAGACAGGGGAGACCCAGTACTTC.

This clonotype was seen ten or more times. The rearrangement links TRBV9 to TRBJ2-7, with D possibly TRBD1 on 6 matching bases. V was clipped by 3 bases and J by 7 bases, with 17 bases between them. CDR3 length: 14 amino acids. The germline gives CDR1 SGDLS, CDR2 YYNGEE. The chain's CDR3 is CASSGSLRGGEQYF. DNA of the CDR3: TGTGCCAGCAGCGGAAGTCTCAGGGGTGGAGAGCAGTACTTC.

This clonotype has a count of ten or more. The chain links TRBV12-3 or TRBV12-4 to TRBJ1-1, with 9 nucleotides matching TRBD1. This CDR3 has 14 residues. Unmatched junction bases numbered 3, after V lost 0 bases and J lost 7 bases. CDR3 loop: CASSLAQGAGEAFF. The CDR3 DNA is TGTGCCAGCAGTTTAGCACAGGGGGCAGGTGAAGCTTTCTTT.